The 16 T cell receptor beta chains below come from one sample, sequenced in a study of CD8 T cells in ankylosing spondylitis. TCRdb recomputed calls from the 5' RACE reads with MiXCR, one row per CDR3 protein. Of 25,000 to 35,000 distinct CDR3 sequences in the sample, about 5.3% are singletons; the top ten hold about 1.7%. The specimen sequenced was blood, either unsorted or a sorted T cell fraction (not recorded which). The receptors shown here come from a female donor with ankylosing spondylitis or in good health (not recorded which).

The sample holds a few counts of this clonotype. This chain uses TRBV9 with TRBJ2-6; unclear D gene. CDR3 size: 16 residues. The germline V and J ends were trimmed by 0 bases and 2 bases, with 9 bases remaining between them. Germline V gene sequence: CDR1 SGDLS, CDR2 YYNGEE. The CDR3 DNA follows: TGTGCCAGCAGCGTAGATGGCTGGGCTGGGGCCAACGTCCTGACTTTC. It yields the protein CASSVDGWAGANVLTF. Filled out from reference TRBV9 and TRBJ2-6, the complete variable domain reads DSGVTQTPKHLITATGQRVTLRCSPRSGDLSVYWYQQSLDQGLQFLIQYYNGEERAKGNILERFSAQQFPDLHSELNLSSLELGDSALYFCASSVDGWAGANVLTFGAGSRLTVL.

The CDR3 DNA reads TGTGCCAGCAGCGTCCAACCCGGGACAGGGGACACCGGGGAGCTGTTTTTT. Amino acid sequence: CASSVQPGTGDTGELFF. J is TRBJ2-2 and V is TRBV9; 10 bases match TRBD1. Trimming cost V 2 bases and J 3 bases; bases outside gene matches: 7. Germline CDR1 and CDR2: SGDLS and YYNGEE. The CDR3 loop spans 17 amino acids.

By proportion, this clonotype is medium-sized (0.01 to 0.1%). V gene TRBV9 combines with J gene TRBJ1-2; tentatively, D is TRBD1 (5 bases). V dropped 4 bases and J dropped 4 bases, with 14 bases sitting between them. CDR3 length equals 14 residues. Germline V gene sequence: CDR1 SGDLS, CDR2 YYNGEE. The CDR3 protein is CASSRGGDRYGYTF. CDR3 bases: TGTGCCAGCAGCCGTGGGGGGGATCGCTATGGCTACACCTTC.

This clonotype was counted at least ten times. This sequence joins TRBV9 and TRBJ2-7, with 11 positions matching TRBD2. Trimming removed 2 bases from V and 5 bases from J; junction bases left unmatched: 3. Germline V gives CDR1 SGDLS, CDR2 YYNGEE. CDR3 length: 14 residues. As DNA, the CDR3 is TGTGCCAGCAGCGTGGGGACTAGCGGCCACGAGCAGTACTTC. It specifies CASSVGTSGHEQYF.

CDR3 coding DNA: TGTGCCAGCAGCAAATCCGGGCTAGCGGGAGATGGCGAGCAGTTCTTC. Encoded protein: CASSKSGLAGDGEQFF. The J gene is TRBJ2-1, the V gene TRBV9; 10 nucleotides line up with TRBD2. CDR1 and CDR2 (germline): SGDLS, YYNGEE. The CDR3 runs to 16 residues. V lost 4 bases, J lost 10 bases, and 14 bases stayed unmatched.

The chain employs TRBV9 and TRBJ1-2; 7 bases match TRBD1. This CDR3 comprises 17 residues. The V segment lost 0 bases and the J segment 8 bases; nucleotides outside the gene matches: 16. Germline CDR1 SGDLS, CDR2 YYNGEE. The CDR3 protein is CASSVDLPRQGSGGYTF. DNA for the CDR3: TGTGCCAGCAGCGTAGATTTGCCGCGACAGGGTAGCGGGGGCTACACCTTC.

Ten or more counts support this clonotype. The chain is built from TRBV9 and TRBJ2-1, with D perhaps matching TRBD1 or TRBD2 (6 bases each). CDR1 is SGDLS and CDR2 is YYNGEE in the germline V gene. The CDR3 covers 17 residues. Trimming stripped 4 bases from V and 0 bases from J, with 17 bases between. The CDR3: CASSPQSGAASYNEQFF. CDR3 DNA: TGTGCCAGCAGCCCTCAGTCGGGGGCAGCCTCCTACAATGAGCAGTTCTTC. Supplemented by reference TRBV9 and TRBJ2-1, the full variable domain reads DSGVTQTPKHLITATGQRVTLRCSPRSGDLSVYWYQQSLDQGLQFLIQYYNGEERAKGNILERFSAQQFPDLHSELNLSSLELGDSALYFCASSPQSGAASYNEQFFGPGTRLTVL.

In its sample, this clonotype was seen many times. The rearrangement links TRBV12-3 or TRBV12-4 to TRBJ2-5, with 9 bases lining up with TRBD1. CDR3 length equals 13 residues. V shed 6 bases and J 3 bases; nucleotides not matched to a gene: 2. This chain's CDR3 is CASRRTGEETQYF. The CDR3 region has the DNA TGTGCCAGCAGGAGGACAGGGGAAGAGACCCAGTACTTC.

This clonotype was counted ten times or more. The chain uses TRBV9 and TRBJ2-1; 8 nucleotides agree with TRBD1. Germline V gene data show CDR1 as SGDLS and CDR2 as YYNGEE. After removal of 0 bases from V and 2 bases from J, the junction contained 4 bases not matched to a gene. The CDR3 is 16 amino acids. The CDR3 coding sequence is TGTGCCAGCAGCGTAGATGGGACAGGACCCTACAATGAGCAGTTCTTC. Its protein product is CASSVDGTGPYNEQFF.

At least ten counts were recorded for this clonotype. The CDR3 loop is CASTRTSGSSVAGELFF. The CDR3 region has the DNA TGTGCCAGCACCCGGACTAGCGGGAGTAGCGTGGCCGGGGAGCTGTTTTTT. The chain carries TRBV9 and TRBJ2-2; 13 bases match TRBD2. CDR1 is SGDLS, CDR2 YYNGEE, per germline. There are 17 residues in the CDR3. V gave up 6 bases and J gave up 6 bases; unmatched junction bases: 11.

This clonotype has just a few counts. The V gene is TRBV9, the J gene TRBJ2-5; the match to TRBD2 covers 8 bases. The CDR3 extends over 20 amino acids. V was clipped by 0 bases and J by 0 bases; unmatched bases: 16. CDR1 is SGDLS, CDR2 YYNGEE, per germline. The CDR3 region has the DNA TGTGCCAGCAGCGTAGAGGGCAGCGGGGGCCGAAAATCGTACCAAGAGACCCAGTACTTC. It yields the protein CASSVEGSGGRKSYQETQYF.

The V gene is TRBV9, the J gene TRBJ1-4; D call uncertain. This CDR3 has 16 amino acids. The V and J ends lost 0 bases and 6 bases respectively, with 15 bases between them. The germline gives CDR1 SGDLS, CDR2 YYNGEE. The CDR3, as DNA: TGTGCCAGCAGCGTAGGATCGGGTTCCTTGTATGAAAAACTGTTTTTT. As protein: CASSVGSGSLYEKLFF.

This clonotype was detected ten times or more. The chain links TRBV9 to TRBJ1-2; weak D call: TRBD1 (6 bases). The V end lost 0 bases, the J end lost 4 bases, and 16 bases lay between the germline ends. The CDR3 loop spans 16 amino acids. The V gene's germline CDR1 is SGDLS and CDR2 YYNGEE. The chain's CDR3 is CASSVDAGGSLYGYTF. CDR3 DNA sequence: TGTGCCAGCAGCGTAGATGCCGGGGGCAGTCTCTATGGCTACACCTTC.

In its sample, this clonotype was seen many times. The rearrangement joins TRBV9 to TRBJ2-1, with D maybe TRBD1 (6 bases). From germline, CDR1 is SGDLS and CDR2 YYNGEE. The V end lost 3 bases, the J end lost 4 bases, and 20 bases lay between the germline ends. The CDR3 is 17 amino acids. CDR3 in amino acids: CASSAGRQEKKYNEQFF. The DNA of the CDR3 is TGTGCCAGCAGCGCTGGAAGACAGGAAAAAAAGTACAATGAGCAGTTCTTC.

Relative to its sample, this clonotype is medium-sized (0.01 to 0.1%). The chain joins TRBV9 to TRBJ2-7; D not certain. Between the trimmed V and J ends, which lost 7 bases and 5 bases, there was a span of 19 bases. This CDR3 region has 14 residues. The germline V gene encodes CDR1 SGDLS and CDR2 YYNGEE. This CDR3 reads CASAKDARAHEQYF. The CDR3 region has the DNA TGTGCCAGCGCGAAGGACGCCCGTGCCCACGAGCAGTACTTC.

This clonotype was recorded at least ten times. The chain carries TRBV9 and TRBJ1-5; no reliable D call. V lost 0 bases, J lost 3 bases, and 7 bases lay in between. The CDR3 is made up of 14 amino acids. CDR1 is SGDLS and CDR2 is YYNGEE in the germline V gene. CDR3 nucleotides: TGTGCCAGCAGCGTAGGGGGATCCAATCAGCCCCAGCATTTT. Its translation: CASSVGGSNQPQHF.